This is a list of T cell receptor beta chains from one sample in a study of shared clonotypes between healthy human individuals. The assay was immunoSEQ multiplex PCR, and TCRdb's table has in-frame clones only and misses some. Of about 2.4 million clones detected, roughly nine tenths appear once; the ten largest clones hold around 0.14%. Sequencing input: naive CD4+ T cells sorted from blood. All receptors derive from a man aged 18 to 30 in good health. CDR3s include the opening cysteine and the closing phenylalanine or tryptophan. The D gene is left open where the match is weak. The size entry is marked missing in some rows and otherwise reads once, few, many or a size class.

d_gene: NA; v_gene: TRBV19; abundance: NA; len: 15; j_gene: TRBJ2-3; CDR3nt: TGTGCCAGTACTACAGGGGGTTTAGCGGGAGCCCCGAGGTATTTT; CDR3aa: CASTTGGLAGAPRYF
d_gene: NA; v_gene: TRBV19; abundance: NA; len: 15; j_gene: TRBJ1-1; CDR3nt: TGTGCCAGTAGTGATGGGGGGTATCAGGCCACTGAAGCTTTCTTT; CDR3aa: CASSDGGYQATEAFF
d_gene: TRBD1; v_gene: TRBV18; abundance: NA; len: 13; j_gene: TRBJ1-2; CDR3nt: TGTGCCAGCTCACCCGGACAGGACCATGGCTACACCTTC; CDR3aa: CASSPGQDHGYTF
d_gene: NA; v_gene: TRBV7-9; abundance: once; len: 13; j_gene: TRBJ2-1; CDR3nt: TGTGCCAGCAGCTTCGGGCCCTACAATGAGCAGTTCTTC; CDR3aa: CASSFGPYNEQFF
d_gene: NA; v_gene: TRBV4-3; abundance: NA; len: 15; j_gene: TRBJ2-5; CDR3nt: TGCGCCAGCAGCCAAGATCATTTGCTTAGTAAGACCCAGTACTTC; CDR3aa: CASSQDHLLSKTQYF
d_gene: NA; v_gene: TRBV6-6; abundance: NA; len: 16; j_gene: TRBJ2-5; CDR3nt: TGTGCCAGCACCAAAAGGGGGGTGCGGGAGAGTGAGACCCAGTACTTC; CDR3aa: CASTKRGVRESETQYF
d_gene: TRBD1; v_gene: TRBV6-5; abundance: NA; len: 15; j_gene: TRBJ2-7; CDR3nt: TGTGCCAGCAGTTACTCACAGGGGCCGACGGGGGAGCAGTACTTC; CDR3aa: CASSYSQGPTGEQYF
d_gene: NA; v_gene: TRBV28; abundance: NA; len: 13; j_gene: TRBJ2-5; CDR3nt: TGTGCCAGCAGTCTTCCGCCGGGAGAGACCCAGTACTTC; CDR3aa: CASSLPPGETQYF
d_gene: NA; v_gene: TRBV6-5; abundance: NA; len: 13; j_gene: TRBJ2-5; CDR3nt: TGTGCCAGCAAAAAAGGGGGGAAAGAGACCCAGTACTTC; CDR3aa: CASKKGGKETQYF
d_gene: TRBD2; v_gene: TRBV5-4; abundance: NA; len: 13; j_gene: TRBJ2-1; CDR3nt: TGTGCCAGCAGCCCCGCGGGGGGCAATGAGCAGTTCTTC; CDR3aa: CASSPAGGNEQFF
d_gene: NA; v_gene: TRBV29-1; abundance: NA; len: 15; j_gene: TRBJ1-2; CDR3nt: TGCAGCGTTGAAGCCATAGGGACCGCCGCCCGCGGCTACACCTTC; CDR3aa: CSVEAIGTAARGYTF
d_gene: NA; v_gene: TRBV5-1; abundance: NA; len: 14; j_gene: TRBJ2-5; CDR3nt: TGCGCCAGCAGCTTGGTTCTAGCCGGGGAGACCCAGTACTTC; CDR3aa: CASSLVLAGETQYF
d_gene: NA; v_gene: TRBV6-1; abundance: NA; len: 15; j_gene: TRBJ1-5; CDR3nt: TGTGCCAGCAGTTTGACACCCGGAAGCAATCAGCCCCAGCATTTT; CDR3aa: CASSLTPGSNQPQHF
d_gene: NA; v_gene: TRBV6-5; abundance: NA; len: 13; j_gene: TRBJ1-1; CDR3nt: TGTGCCAGCAGTTACCAGGTAGATACGAAGGCTTTCTTT; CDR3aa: CASSYQVDTKAFF
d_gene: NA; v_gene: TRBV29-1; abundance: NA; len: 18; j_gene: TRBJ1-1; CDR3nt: TGCAGCGTCAGTGGAGGGGGGGCTGGCTGGACCATGAACACTGAAGCTTTCTTT; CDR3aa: CSVSGGGAGWTMNTEAFF
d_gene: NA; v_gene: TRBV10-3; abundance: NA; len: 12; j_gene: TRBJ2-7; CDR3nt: TGTGCCACGTCAGGGACTGCCTACGAGCAGTACTTC; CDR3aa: CATSGTAYEQYF
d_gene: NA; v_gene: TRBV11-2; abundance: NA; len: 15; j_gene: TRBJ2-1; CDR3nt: TGTGCCAGCAGCTTAGTCAGAGGCTCCTACAATGAGCAGTTCTTC; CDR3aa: CASSLVRGSYNEQFF
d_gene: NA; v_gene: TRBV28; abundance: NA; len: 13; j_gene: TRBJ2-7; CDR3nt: TGTGCCAGCAGTTCCCAGTTGAGACTAGAGCAGTACTTC; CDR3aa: CASSSQLRLEQYF
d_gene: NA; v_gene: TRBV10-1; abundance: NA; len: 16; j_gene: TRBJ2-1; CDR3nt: TGCGCCAGCAGTGATGCCCGGGTTGGCGACTACAATGAGCAGTTCTTC; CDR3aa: CASSDARVGDYNEQFF
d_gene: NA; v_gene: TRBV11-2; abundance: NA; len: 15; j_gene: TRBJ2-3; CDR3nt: TGTGCCAGCAGCCCTACGGGACTTACCACAGATACGCAGTATTTT; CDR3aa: CASSPTGLTTDTQYF